This T cell receptor (beta chain) was sequenced in a study of CD8+CD57+ T cells in acquired aplastic anemia. Study-level information: DNA recovered from sorted CD4+ and CD8+ cells had a mean of 3.2 ug. Notes on the study in general: A set of roughly 27 CD8+ CDR3 sequences was shared between patients and controls, and these sequences appeared highly expressed in patients.

This clonotype has ten or more counts. What it binds is unknown. The germline V gene has CDR1 SGHTA and CDR2 FQGNSA. The trim removed 5 bases at V and 2 bases at J, leaving 6 bases unmatched. The CDR3 contains 14 residues. Previously, flow cytometry had revealed CD8+CD57+ cell expansion in the patients chosen for sequencing. When blood sampling took place, the patients had received no therapy. Genomic DNA, serving as template, underwent TCR beta VDJ and CDR3 profiling. In TCRdb, the reads were re-called with MiXCR into one record per CDR3 protein. This sample carries about 160,000 distinct CDR3 sequences, roughly 50% of them seen once, and the ten largest clones take about 31%.

The chain links TRBV7-2 to TRBJ2-7, with 7 bases fitting TRBD1. The receptor was derived from a human donor with aplastic anemia. The sequenced sample consisted of sorted CD4+, CD8+, or CD8+CD57+ T cells (not recorded which) from PBMCs. CDR3 in amino acids: CASSPPGQPYEQYF. CDR3 nucleotide sequence: TGTGCCAGCAGCCCTCCGGGACAGCCCTACGAGCAGTACTTC.